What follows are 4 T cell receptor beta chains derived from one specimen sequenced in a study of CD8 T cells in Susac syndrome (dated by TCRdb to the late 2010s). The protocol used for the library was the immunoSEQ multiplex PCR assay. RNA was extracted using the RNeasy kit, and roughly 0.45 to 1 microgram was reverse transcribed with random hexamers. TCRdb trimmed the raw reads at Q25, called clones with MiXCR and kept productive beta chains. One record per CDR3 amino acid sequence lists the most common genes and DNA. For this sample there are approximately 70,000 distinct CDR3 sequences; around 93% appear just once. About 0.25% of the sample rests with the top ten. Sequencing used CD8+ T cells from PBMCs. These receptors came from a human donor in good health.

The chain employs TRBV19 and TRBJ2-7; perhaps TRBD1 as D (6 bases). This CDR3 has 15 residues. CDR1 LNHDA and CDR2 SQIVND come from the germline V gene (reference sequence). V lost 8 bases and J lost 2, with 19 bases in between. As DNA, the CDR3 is TGTGCCAGTTCCCTTAAGGACAGCCCAACCTACGAGCAGTACTTC. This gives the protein CASSLKDSPTYEQYF.

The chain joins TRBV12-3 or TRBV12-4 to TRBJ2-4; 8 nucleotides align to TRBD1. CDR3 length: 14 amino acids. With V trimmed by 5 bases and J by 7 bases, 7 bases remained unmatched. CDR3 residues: CASSHGQGGNIQYF. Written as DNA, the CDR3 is TGTGCCAGCAGTCATGGACAGGGCGGCAACATTCAGTACTTC.

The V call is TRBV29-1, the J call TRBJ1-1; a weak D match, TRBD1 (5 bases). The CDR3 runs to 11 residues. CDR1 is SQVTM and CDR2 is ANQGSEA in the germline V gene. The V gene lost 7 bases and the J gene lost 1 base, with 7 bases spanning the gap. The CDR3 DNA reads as TGCAGCGCTGACAGGAACACTGAAGCTTTCTTT. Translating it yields CSADRNTEAFF. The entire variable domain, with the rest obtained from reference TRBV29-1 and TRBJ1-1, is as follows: SAVISQKPSRDICQRGTSLTIQCQVDSQVTMMFWYRQQPGQSLTLIATANQGSEATYESGFVIDKFPISRPNLTFSTLTVSNMSPEDSSIYLCSADRNTEAFFGQGTRLTVV.

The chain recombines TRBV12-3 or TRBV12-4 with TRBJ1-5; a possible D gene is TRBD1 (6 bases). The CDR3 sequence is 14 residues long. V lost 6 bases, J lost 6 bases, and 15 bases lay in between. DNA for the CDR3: TGTGCCAGCAGCCCCAGGGGTACGGGTCAGCCCCAGCATTTT. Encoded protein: CASSPRGTGQPQHF.